Detailed here is one T cell receptor beta chain. What it binds is unknown. Together with a sample-barcoded 5' primer, a J-beta primer mix was included in a second PCR lasting about 7 to 12 cycles. TCRdb analysed the 5' RACE reads with MiXCR anew, one entry per CDR3 protein. The sample has approximately 830,000 distinct CDR3 sequences, under 80% seen once. These data belong to a study of blood T cells in healthy people across ages. Study at large: Template switching captured about one barcoded beta molecule per two T cells.

Trimming shortened V by 1 base and J by 7 bases, and 8 bases separated the two germline ends. The CDR3 is 12 amino acids. The germline gives CDR1 LGHDT, CDR2 YNNKEL (reference sequence). Study-level points and caveats: From one million sequenced T cells, diversity estimates were lower bounds.

The TCR sequence derives from a young man in good health. Sequencing was performed on blood. The chain employs TRBV3-1 and TRBJ2-7; D ambiguous. The CDR3 bases are TGTGCCAGCAGCCAAGTACAATATGAGCAGTACTTC. Encoded protein: CASSQVQYEQYF.